The TCR beta chain under discussion was sequenced for a study of shared clonotypes between healthy human individuals. Trimming cost V 0 bases and J 1 base, with 4 bases left between them. Germline CDR1 and CDR2: WSHSY and SAAADI. This CDR3 has 14 residues. Of note for this clone: Antigen specificity is unknown.

Overall study findings and caveats: Owing to a small donor count, the genetic and exposure-history diversity represented was limited. Among donors, sharing of clonotypes was expected to be affected by sequencing depth.

Spread over ten immunoSEQ deep assay plates, unsorted PBMC DNA underwent sequencing. Clones were read by immunoSEQ multiplex PCR, and TCRdb kept only the in-frame ones, dropping some. The sample contains around 480,000 clones, nearly 80% of which appear only once. This clonotype was obtained from a middle-aged woman in good health. Some clones in this sample may be carry-over from other donors' samples. The sample was PBMCs. V usage is TRBV10-2 and J usage is TRBJ2-1, with D unresolved. This CDR3 reads CASSESSSYNEQFF. In DNA form, the CDR3 reads TGCGCCAGCAGTGAGTCTAGTTCCTACAATGAGCAGTTCTTC.